Each of the 8 T cell receptor beta chains below was sequenced from the same sample in a study of beta chain features in type 1 diabetes (dated by TCRdb to the late 2010s). Receptor libraries were prepared by the immunoSEQ multiplex PCR assay. The High Capacity cDNA Reverse Transcription Kit was used to reverse transcribe all of the isolated RNA, meaning that expressed TCRB transcripts were what got sequenced. Here the immuneACCESS table is served through TCRdb, limited to in-frame sequences with V and J called. Missing clones are a known gap in these copies; in checked studies unresolved V genes cover under half, and the rest lacks a known reason. This sample has about 900,000 clones in its table, and around a sixth of those were observed once. The top ten clonotypes cover around 0.02% of the sample. Material: naive CD4+ T cells from blood. The cell subset or site label of this sample denotes: true naive CD4+ T cells. All receptors derive from a woman aged 18-35 years in good health.

This clone was detected a few times. V gene TRBV6-5 combines with J gene TRBJ2-3, with a tentative D call TRBD1 (6 bases). V was shortened by 5 bases and J by 3 bases, with 9 bases between the two germline ends. Germline CDR1 MNHEY, CDR2 SVGAGI. The CDR3 runs 13 residues. CDR3 nucleotides: TGTGCCAGCAGTAAAACAGGGACAGATACGCAGTATTTT. Its protein is CASSKTGTDTQYF.

This chain links TRBV4-1 with TRBJ1-2; the D is unclear. V lost 8 bases, J lost 3 bases, and 16 bases lay in between. Germline assignment: CDR1 MGHRA and CDR2 YSYEKL. The CDR3 is made up of 14 amino acids. The CDR3 reads CASGKTLSDYGYTF. The CDR3 nucleotides are TGCGCCAGCGGAAAGACACTCTCCGACTATGGCTACACCTTC.

The J gene is TRBJ1-4, the V gene TRBV9; 9 bases agree with TRBD1. The germline CDR1 and CDR2 sequences are SGDLS and YYNGEE. Trimming took 0 bases from V and 10 from J; bases not matched to a gene: 16. CDR3 length: 18 residues. In DNA, the CDR3 is TGTGCCAGCAGCGTAGCTTCGCAGGGGGGGACAGGGAGCGGAAAACTGTTTTTT. This encodes CASSVASQGGTGSGKLFF. Full variable domain (missing parts from reference TRBV9 and TRBJ1-4): DSGVTQTPKHLITATGQRVTLRCSPRSGDLSVYWYQQSLDQGLQFLIQYYNGEERAKGNILERFSAQQFPDLHSELNLSSLELGDSALYFCASSVASQGGTGSGKLFFGSGTQLSVL.

J is TRBJ2-3 and V is TRBV7-9, with 7 bases matching TRBD1. The CDR3 runs to 16 residues. Germline values: CDR1 SEHNR, CDR2 FQNEAQ (reference sequence). V was clipped by 7 bases and J by 9 bases; unmatched bases: 19. DNA for the CDR3: TGTGCCAGCACCGCAGGGGCAGGGGGACCACGGATGACGCAGTATTTT. It codes for CASTAGAGGPRMTQYF. Complete variable domain (other parts from reference TRBV7-9 and TRBJ2-3): DTGVSQNPRHKITKRGQNVTFRCDPISEHNRLYWYRQTLGQGPEFLTYFQNEAQLEKSRLLSDRFSAERPKGSFSTLEIQRTEQGDSAMYLCASTAGAGGPRMTQYFGPGTRLTVL.

This clone was found a few times. This chain joins TRBV4-2 and TRBJ1-1; the match to TRBD1 covers 9 bases. The CDR3 is 18 amino acids. CDR1 is LGHNA, CDR2 YNFKEQ, per germline. J gave up 7 bases and V 9 bases, and 24 bases lay outside the gene matches. This CDR3 reads CARKLFYRSRDRASEAFF. CDR3 in DNA: TGTGCCAGAAAGTTATTCTATCGTTCTAGGGACAGGGCGAGTGAAGCTTTCTTT.

The CDR3 is CASSFRDRETQYF. Here the CDR3 DNA reads TGCGCCAGCAGCTTCCGGGATAGGGAGACCCAGTACTTC. V gene TRBV5-1 combines with J gene TRBJ2-5; D is possibly TRBD2 (5 bases). The CDR3 totals 13 residues. Germline CDR1 and CDR2: SGHRS and YFSETQ. The V gene lost 2 bases and the J gene lost 5 bases, with 10 bases spanning the gap.

The chain links TRBV7-9 to TRBJ2-1, with D tentatively TRBD2 (5 bases). The CDR3 is made up of 13 amino acids. Germline-derived CDR1 and CDR2 are SEHNR and FQNEAQ (reference sequence). Trimming removed 4 bases at V and 9 bases at J, with 13 bases between. The CDR3 sequence is CASSSSRGSEQFF. The CDR3 nucleotides are TGTGCCAGCAGCTCAAGCCGAGGGAGTGAGCAGTTCTTC. The whole variable domain, remainder taken from reference TRBV7-9 and TRBJ2-1, is DTGVSQNPRHKITKRGQNVTFRCDPISEHNRLYWYRQTLGQGPEFLTYFQNEAQLEKSRLLSDRFSAERPKGSFSTLEIQRTEQGDSAMYLCASSSSRGSEQFFGPGTRLTVL.

This sequence joins TRBV7-3 and TRBJ2-1; D remains ambiguous. V was clipped by 2 bases and J by 10 bases, with 12 bases between them. The CDR3 sequence is 13 residues long. Germline V CDR1 and CDR2: SGHTA, FQGTGA. The CDR3 coding sequence is TGTGCCAGCAGCTTACTCCCTAGGAACGAGCAGTTCTTC. Translation gives CASSLLPRNEQFF.